This T cell receptor (beta chain) was recorded in a study of cytomegalovirus exposure and HLA in healthy donors. The assay was immunoSEQ multiplex PCR, and TCRdb's table has in-frame clones only and misses some. The table has approximately 160,000 clones, 85% to 90% seen once. Trimming removed 4 bases from V and 1 base from J; junction bases left unmatched: 6. CDR3 length: 15 amino acids. From germline, CDR1 is LGHNA and CDR2 YNFKEQ. Study outcomes and limitations: The tendency of first-cohort TCR clusters to co-occur in the roughly 130 validation repertoires emerged from a later analysis.

Comments on this clone: The antigen is unknown.

The chain links TRBV4-2 to TRBJ2-5; 7 bases fit TRBD1. The sequenced sample consisted of PBMCs. The sequence was obtained from a young woman in good health and CMV-seropositive. The CDR3 sequence: CASSRTGTVQETQYF. The CDR3 nucleotides read TGTGCCAGCAGCCGAACCGGGACAGTCCAAGAGACCCAGTACTTC.